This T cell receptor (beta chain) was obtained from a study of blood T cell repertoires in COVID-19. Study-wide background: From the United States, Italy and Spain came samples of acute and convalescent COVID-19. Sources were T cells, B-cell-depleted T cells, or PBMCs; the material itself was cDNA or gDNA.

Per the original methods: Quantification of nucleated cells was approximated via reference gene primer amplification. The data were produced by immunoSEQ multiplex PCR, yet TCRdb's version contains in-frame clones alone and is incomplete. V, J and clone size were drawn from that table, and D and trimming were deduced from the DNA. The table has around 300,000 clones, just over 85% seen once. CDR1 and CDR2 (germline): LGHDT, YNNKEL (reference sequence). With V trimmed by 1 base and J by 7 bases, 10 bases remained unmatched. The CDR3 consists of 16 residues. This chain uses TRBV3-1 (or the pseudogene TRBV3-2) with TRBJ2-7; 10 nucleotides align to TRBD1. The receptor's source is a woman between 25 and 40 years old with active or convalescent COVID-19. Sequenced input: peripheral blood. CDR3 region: CASSQAAGTGVKEQYF. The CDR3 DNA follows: TGTGCCAGCAGCCAAGCGGCTGGGACAGGGGTTAAGGAGCAGTACTTC.